These 10 T cell receptor beta chains came from one sample sequenced in a study of CD8 T cells in ankylosing spondylitis. Findings and caveats of the study: A motif in TCR beta, a set of fewer than ten highly homologous variants, appeared characteristic of ankylosing spondylitis blood.

MiXCR was run by TCRdb on the 5' RACE reads, yielding one entry per CDR3 protein. The sample lists 500,000 to 550,000 distinct CDR3 sequences, roughly 13% occurring once. Antigens for these TCRs are unknown. Sequencing was done on a sample of blood, either unsorted or a sorted T cell fraction (not recorded which). The source is a male donor with ankylosing spondylitis.

This chain uses TRBV20-1 with TRBJ2-5, with no clear D. CDR1 is DFQATT, CDR2 SNEGSKA, per germline (reference sequence). This CDR3 is built from 13 residues. Trimming took 4 bases from V and 2 from J, leaving 11 bases between them. For the CDR3, the DNA is TGCAGTGCTAACGGTGTGCCTCAAGAGACCCAGTACTTC. Its protein is CSANGVPQETQYF.

This clonotype was seen a handful of times. V and J are TRBV5-5 and TRBJ2-7; 10 nucleotides agree with TRBD2. Germline-derived CDR1 and CDR2 are SGHKS and YYEKEE (reference sequence). The CDR3 length is 16 residues. Trimming cost V 4 bases and J 0 bases; bases outside gene matches: 7. For the CDR3, the DNA is TGTGCCAGCAGCCTGAGCGGGAGGGCCAACTCCTACGAGCAGTACGTC. Its translation: CASSLSGRANSYEQYV.

This clonotype came up a few times. The CDR3 loop is CASSRGLASYNEQFF. The DNA for the CDR3 is TGTGCCAGCAGCCGAGGACTAGCGTCCTACAATGAGCAGTTCTTC. This rearrangement joins TRBV7-9 to TRBJ2-1, with 9 bases lining up with TRBD2. The CDR3 is 15 amino acids. The V and J ends lost 5 bases and 1 base, in that order; junction bases with no gene match: 3. In germline, CDR1 is SEHNR, CDR2 FQNEAQ (reference sequence). The complete variable domain, with remaining parts taken from reference TRBV7-9 and TRBJ2-1, reads DTGVSQNPRHKITKRGQNVTFRCDPISEHNRLYWYRQTLGQGPEFLTYFQNEAQLEKSRLLSDRFSAERPKGSFSTLEIQRTEQGDSAMYLCASSRGLASYNEQFFGPGTRLTVL.

The chain recombines TRBV4-2 with TRBJ1-5, with a possible D match to TRBD1 (6 bases). CDR3 length: 15 residues. V was cut by 4 bases and J by 4 bases, with 14 bases left in between. Germline V gene sequence: CDR1 LGHNA, CDR2 YNFKEQ. The CDR3, as DNA: TGTGCCAGCAGCCCAAGTCCAGGGGCAAATCAGCCCCAGCATTTT. This gives the protein CASSPSPGANQPQHF.

The chain employs TRBV27 and TRBJ2-5, with 12 bases matching TRBD2. The CDR3 consists of 16 residues. The germline gives CDR1 MNHEY, CDR2 SMNVEV (reference sequence). V dropped 1 base and J dropped 5; count of bases not matched to a gene: 5. The CDR3 nucleotides are TGTGCCAGCAGTTTATATGGGACTAGCGGGCGTGAGACCCAGTACTTC. Translation: CASSLYGTSGRETQYF.

The V and J genes are TRBV24-1 and TRBJ2-1, with 8 bases that match TRBD2. CDR3 length equals 16 residues. Germline V lookup: CDR1 KGHDR, CDR2 SFDVKD. With 4 bases clipped from V and 7 bases from J, the junction kept 11 bases outside the gene matches. The CDR3 DNA reads TGTGCCACCAGTGACCTGATGGCGGGAGGTAAGAATGAGCAGTTCTTC. Amino acids: CATSDLMAGGKNEQFF.

This clonotype was recorded a few times. V usage is TRBV18 and J usage is TRBJ2-1; TRBD1 is a possible D gene (5 bases). Trimming took 3 bases from V and 8 from J, leaving 17 bases between them. The CDR3 spans 15 residues. The germline V gene has CDR1 KGHSH and CDR2 LQKENI. This chain's CDR3 is CASSPTGPTGDEQFF. The DNA of the CDR3 is TGTGCCAGCTCACCCACAGGACCAACCGGCGATGAGCAGTTCTTC.

This clonotype was seen repeatedly, ten times or more. The chain has TRBV12-3 or TRBV12-4 and TRBJ2-1; TRBD1 aligns across 7 bases. The CDR3 sequence is 13 residues long. Trimming cost V 5 bases and J 10 bases; bases outside gene matches: 8. The CDR3 DNA is TGTGCCAGCAGTAGGGACAGTGAAAGCGAGCAGTTCTTC. Protein: CASSRDSESEQFF.

This clonotype was observed at least ten times. The CDR3 spells CASSSYRGSYNEQFF. For the CDR3, the DNA is TGTGCCAGCAGCTCGTACAGGGGCTCCTACAATGAGCAGTTCTTC. The V call is TRBV11-3, the J call TRBJ2-1; 7 bases match TRBD1. Germline assignment: CDR1 SGHNT and CDR2 YENEEA. The CDR3 consists of 15 residues. V was clipped by 4 bases and J by 0 bases; unmatched bases: 3. Filled out from reference TRBV11-3 and TRBJ2-1, the complete variable domain reads EAGVVQSPRYKIIEKKQPVAFWCNPISGHNTLYWYLQNLGQGPELLIRYENEEAVDDSQLPKDRFSAERLKGVDSTLKIQPAELGDSAVYLCASSSYRGSYNEQFFGPGTRLTVL.

This clonotype was seen a handful of times. The rearrangement uses TRBV7-7 and TRBJ2-1; D may correspond to TRBD1 or TRBD2 (5 bases each). This CDR3 is 15 amino acids long. The V end was cut by 5 bases, the J end by 2 bases, with 13 bases between. CDR1 is SSHAT and CDR2 is FNYEAQ in the germline V gene (reference sequence). The CDR3 loop reads CASSPEGHPYNEQFF. CDR3 DNA sequence: TGTGCCAGCAGCCCCGAGGGGCACCCCTACAATGAGCAGTTCTTC. The complete variable domain, with remaining parts taken from reference TRBV7-7 and TRBJ2-1, reads GAGVSQSPRYKVTKRGQDVTLRCDPISSHATLYWYQQALGQGPEFLTYFNYEAQPDKSGLPSDRFSAERPEGSISTLTIQRTEQRDSAMYRCASSPEGHPYNEQFFGPGTRLTVL.